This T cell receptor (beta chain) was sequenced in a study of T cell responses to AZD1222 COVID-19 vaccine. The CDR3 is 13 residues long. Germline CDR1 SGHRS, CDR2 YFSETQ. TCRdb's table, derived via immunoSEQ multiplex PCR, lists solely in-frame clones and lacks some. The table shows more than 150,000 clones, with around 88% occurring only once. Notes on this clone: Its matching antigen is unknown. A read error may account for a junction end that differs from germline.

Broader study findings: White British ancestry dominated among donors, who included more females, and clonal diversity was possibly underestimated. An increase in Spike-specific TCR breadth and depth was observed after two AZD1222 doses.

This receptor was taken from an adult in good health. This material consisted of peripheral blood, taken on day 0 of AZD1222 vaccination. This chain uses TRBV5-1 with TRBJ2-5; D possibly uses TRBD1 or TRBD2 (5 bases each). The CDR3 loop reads CASSLGPQETQYF. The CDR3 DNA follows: TGCGCCAGCAGTTTGGGACCCCAAGAGACCCAGTACTTC.